A single sample is the source of the 27 T cell receptor beta chains below, sequenced in a study of blood T cell repertoires in COVID-19. Profiling relied on immunoSEQ multiplex PCR, and the TCRdb table lists in-frame clones only, not all of them. The sample shows 250,000 to 400,000 clones, 88% of them seen only once. Sample: peripheral blood. These receptors all stem from a woman aged 25 to 45 with COVID-19, enrolled during active disease.

This clone was recorded only once. The rearrangement joins TRBV4-2 to TRBJ1-3; D remains unclear. Trimming pared 4 bases from V and 0 bases from J, leaving 13 bases between. The CDR3 sequence is 16 residues long. The V gene's germline CDR1 is LGHNA and CDR2 YNFKEQ. The CDR3 loop is CASSRVEFTSGNTIYF. The CDR3 DNA is TGTGCCAGCAGCCGCGTTGAATTCACCTCTGGAAACACCATATATTTT.

CDR3 bases: TGTGCTAGTGGTCAGCGCGCCTCCTACAATGAGCAGTTCTTC. Its translation is CASGQRASYNEQFF. The rearrangement joins TRBV12-5 to TRBJ2-1; D not certain. This CDR3 comprises 14 residues. The V gene lost 5 bases and the J gene lost 0 bases, with 8 bases spanning the gap. CDR1 is LGHNT, CDR2 FRNRAP, per germline.

The chain has TRBV10-3 and TRBJ2-1, with 12 bases lining up with TRBD1. From germline, CDR1 is ENHRY and CDR2 SYGVKD. This CDR3 spans 15 amino acids. V lost 5 bases to trimming and J lost 7 bases; unmatched junction nucleotides: 6. As DNA, the CDR3 is TGTGCCATCAGTCCGGGACAGGGGGCTGGGAATGAGCAGTTCTTC. Protein sequence: CAISPGQGAGNEQFF.

The chain links TRBV5-6 to TRBJ1-2; D is possibly TRBD1 (6 bases). Trimming removed 3 bases from V and 7 bases from J, with 13 bases in between. Germline-derived CDR1 and CDR2 are SGHDT and YYEEEE. CDR3 size: 13 residues. CDR3 coding DNA: TGTGCCAGCAGCTGGGGGCAGGGATCTGGCTACACCTTC. This sequence encodes CASSWGQGSGYTF.

The chain has TRBV9 and TRBJ2-1, with TRBD2 as a possible D gene (5 bases). The CDR3 contains 14 residues. The V end lost 0 bases, the J end lost 9 bases, and 13 bases lay between the germline ends. Germline CDR1 and CDR2: SGDLS and YYNGEE. CDR3 coding DNA: TGTGCCAGCAGCGTAGGTGTGAACGCGGGTGAGCAGTTCTTC. It yields the protein CASSVGVNAGEQFF.

The chain recombines TRBV6-5 with TRBJ2-1; TRBD1 matches 12 bases. The CDR3 runs 15 residues. The V gene end was trimmed by 6 bases and the J gene end by 9 bases; junction bases not matched to a gene: 9. Germline values: CDR1 MNHEY, CDR2 SVGAGI. The CDR3: CASRKAGTGGGEQFF. Written as DNA, the CDR3 is TGTGCCAGCAGAAAGGCCGGGACAGGGGGCGGTGAGCAGTTCTTC.

This chain joins TRBV29-1 and TRBJ1-2; no firm D call. V lost 3 bases to trimming and J lost 7 bases, with 3 bases between them. The germline V gene encodes CDR1 SQVTM and CDR2 ANQGSEA. The CDR3 contains 9 residues. The CDR3 region is CSVDGGYTF. CDR3 nucleotides: TGCAGCGTTGACGGTGGCTACACCTTC.

This clone has a handful of counts. V and J are TRBV9 and TRBJ1-2, with 7 bases identical to TRBD1. With 0 bases clipped from V and 4 bases from J, the junction kept 3 bases outside the gene matches. CDR3 size: 14 residues. CDR1 is SGDLS, CDR2 YYNGEE, per germline. The CDR3 nucleotides are TGTGCCAGCAGCGTAGGAGGGGACAGCTATGGCTACACCTTC. This translates into CASSVGGDSYGYTF. The full variable domain, rest sourced from reference TRBV9 and TRBJ1-2, is DSGVTQTPKHLITATGQRVTLRCSPRSGDLSVYWYQQSLDQGLQFLIQYYNGEERAKGNILERFSAQQFPDLHSELNLSSLELGDSALYFCASSVGGDSYGYTFGSGTRLTVV.

The V and J genes are TRBV2 and TRBJ2-1; unclear D gene. The CDR3 is made up of 11 amino acids. Germline assignment: CDR1 SNHLY and CDR2 FYNNEI. V was shortened by 4 bases and J by 7 bases, with 5 bases between the two germline ends. The chain's CDR3 is CASSVQNEQFF. Here the CDR3 DNA reads TGTGCCAGCAGTGTGCAGAATGAGCAGTTCTTC.

This chain joins TRBV29-1 and TRBJ2-1; the match to TRBD1 covers 8 bases. Trimming removed 6 bases from V and 12 bases from J; junction bases left unmatched: 13. CDR3 size: 13 residues. The germline V gene encodes CDR1 SQVTM and CDR2 ANQGSEA. In nucleotides, the CDR3 is TGCAGCGTAACCGGGACAGGTAGTTTTGGGCAGTTCTTC. It translates to CSVTGTGSFGQFF.

This rearrangement joins TRBV28 to TRBJ2-5; the D gene is possibly TRBD2 (7 bases). V was cut by 4 bases and J by 2 bases, with 20 bases left in between. Germline-derived CDR1 and CDR2 are MDHEN and SYDVKM. The CDR3 totals 17 residues. In DNA form, the CDR3 reads TGTGCCAGCAGTTCAGGAGTGGGGGGGGCCGAACAAGAGACCCAGTACTTC. This gives the protein CASSSGVGGAEQETQYF.

The chain carries TRBV19 and TRBJ1-5, with 9 bases identical to TRBD1. In germline, CDR1 is LNHDA, CDR2 SQIVND (reference sequence). The V and J ends lost 0 bases and 7 bases, in that order; junction bases with no gene match: 7. This CDR3 is 16 amino acids long. Written as DNA, the CDR3 is TGTGCCAGTAGTATAGATGGGACAGGGTCTAGGCAGCCCCAGCATTTT. Translation: CASSIDGTGSRQPQHF.

The chain couples TRBV19 to TRBJ2-7; 9 nucleotides align to TRBD2. Germline CDR1 is LNHDA and CDR2 is SQIVND (reference sequence). V lost 7 bases, J lost 3 bases, and 4 bases stayed unmatched. This CDR3 contains 13 residues. The CDR3 here is CASMASGDYEQYV. The CDR3 nucleotides are TGTGCCAGTATGGCTAGCGGGGACTACGAGCAGTACGTC.

The chain has TRBV12-3 or TRBV12-4 and TRBJ2-3; D uncertain. V lost 5 bases to trimming and J lost 2 bases, with 8 bases between them. This CDR3 spans 13 amino acids. In nucleotides, the CDR3 is TGTGCCAGCAGTAGCGTCGCCACAGATACGCAGTATTTT. This codes for CASSSVATDTQYF.

The V and J genes are TRBV6-5 and TRBJ1-1, with D unresolved. The CDR3 is 11 amino acids. V dropped 5 bases and J dropped 8 bases, with 9 bases sitting between them. The germline V gene has CDR1 MNHEY and CDR2 SVGAGI. The CDR3 DNA reads as TGTGCCAGCAGTCTGGGCCCCGAAGCTTTCTTT. Translating gives CASSLGPEAFF.

This clone is a singleton in its sample. The chain is built from TRBV7-2 and TRBJ1-2, with D tentatively TRBD1 (6 bases). The CDR3 loop spans 15 amino acids. The V and J ends lost 1 base and 2 bases respectively, with 11 bases between them. Germline-derived CDR1 and CDR2 are SGHTA and FQGNSA. The CDR3 DNA sequence: TGTGCCAGCAGCTTAGAGATAGGGGGAAACTATGGCTACACCTTC. Its protein is CASSLEIGGNYGYTF. The full variable domain, rest sourced from reference TRBV7-2 and TRBJ1-2, is GAGVSQSPSNKVTEKGKDVELRCDPISGHTALYWYRQSLGQGLEFLIYFQGNSAPDKSGLPSDRFSAERTGGSVSTLTIQRTQQEDSAVYLCASSLEIGGNYGYTFGSGTRLTVV.

Details on this clone: Other DNA sequences within the sample encode an identical CDR3. The chain uses TRBV7-7 and TRBJ2-3; D unclear. V lost 5 bases and J 4 bases, leaving 10 bases between the germline ends. This CDR3 is 13 amino acids long. The V gene's germline CDR1 is SSHAT and CDR2 FNYEAQ (reference sequence). In DNA form, the CDR3 reads TGTGCCAGCAGCCTTGCAGAGGCAGATACGCAGTATTTT. Its protein product is CASSLAEADTQYF. Full variable domain (rest looked up from reference TRBV7-7 and TRBJ2-3): GAGVSQSPRYKVTKRGQDVTLRCDPISSHATLYWYQQALGQGPEFLTYFNYEAQPDKSGLPSDRFSAERPEGSISTLTIQRTEQRDSAMYRCASSLAEADTQYFGPGTRLTVL.

The V and J genes are TRBV7-2 and TRBJ1-3, with 7 bases that match TRBD1. There are 16 residues in the CDR3. Germline V gene data show CDR1 as SGHTA and CDR2 as FQGNSA. V shed 5 bases, J shed 2 bases, and the junction held 9 bases outside the gene matches. The CDR3 coding sequence is TGTGCCAGCAGCCCAGAGGGGGCAGGGGCTGGAAACACCATATATTTT. Protein sequence: CASSPEGAGAGNTIYF.

The chain carries TRBV29-1 and TRBJ2-3; a weak D match, TRBD1 (6 bases). The CDR3 covers 10 residues. CDR1 and CDR2 from the germline V gene are SQVTM and ANQGSEA. Trimming cost V 6 bases and J 9 bases, with 10 bases left between them. The CDR3 region has the DNA TGCAGCGTCACAGGGAAAACGCAGTATTTT. Translated, it gives CSVTGKTQYF.

The J gene is TRBJ1-1, the V gene TRBV19, with TRBD1 as a possible D gene (5 bases). Trimming removed 5 bases at V and 5 bases at J, with 6 bases between. Per germline, CDR1 LNHDA and CDR2 SQIVND (reference sequence). The CDR3 has 11 amino acids. CDR3 protein: CASSAGTEAFF. The DNA for the CDR3 is TGTGCCAGTAGTGCAGGGACTGAAGCTTTCTTT. Drawing the rest from reference TRBV19 and TRBJ1-1, the complete variable domain is DGGITQSPKYLFRKEGQNVTLSCEQNLNHDAMYWYRQDPGQGLRLIYYSQIVNDFQKGDIAEGYSVSREKKESFPLTVTSAQKNPTAFYLCASSAGTEAFFGQGTRLTVV.

The CDR3 DNA reads TGTGCCAGCAGTTTATATCCGGGGTCCAATGAGCAGTTCTTC. As protein: CASSLYPGSNEQFF. The chain carries TRBV27 and TRBJ2-1; possibly TRBD2 for D (5 bases). The V gene's germline CDR1 is MNHEY and CDR2 SMNVEV (reference sequence). V shed 1 base and J shed 6 bases, with 10 bases lying between them. The CDR3 contains 14 residues.

V is TRBV5-5 and J is TRBJ2-2; D is ambiguous. The CDR3 contains 14 residues. V was pared by 0 bases and J by 1 base, with 4 bases between. The germline CDR1 and CDR2 sequences are SGHKS and YYEKEE (reference sequence). CDR3 amino acids: CASSLGQNTGELFF. The DNA for the CDR3 is TGTGCCAGCAGCTTGGGGCAGAACACCGGGGAGCTGTTTTTT.

V and J are TRBV5-4 and TRBJ2-2; D might be TRBD2 (6 bases). CDR3 length equals 16 residues. Trimming cost V 4 bases and J 3 bases, with 16 bases left between them. From germline, CDR1 is SGHNT and CDR2 YYREEE (reference sequence). The CDR3 DNA reads TGTGCCAGCAGCGGTCCGGGGTGGAGGGACACCGGGGAGCTGTTTTTT. It yields the protein CASSGPGWRDTGELFF.

The V call is TRBV7-9, the J call TRBJ2-5, with 7 bases that match TRBD1. The CDR3 is made up of 14 amino acids. Germline values: CDR1 SEHNR, CDR2 FQNEAQ (reference sequence). J gave up 1 base and V 3 bases, and 2 bases lay outside the gene matches. Here the CDR3 reads CASSFGTAQETQYF. As DNA, the CDR3 is TGTGCCAGCAGCTTTGGGACAGCCCAAGAGACCCAGTACTTC.

The chain links TRBV24-1 to TRBJ2-3; 16 nucleotides agree with TRBD2. Germline values: CDR1 KGHDR, CDR2 SFDVKD. The CDR3 totals 16 residues. The ends lost 4 bases at V and 4 bases at J; junction bases unmatched: 1. The CDR3, as DNA: TGTGCCACCAGTGACGGGACTAGCGGGGGGGCAGATACGCAGTATTTT. Amino acids: CATSDGTSGGADTQYF.

This rearrangement joins TRBV4-1 to TRBJ2-3, with 9 bases matching TRBD1. This CDR3 has 16 amino acids. Germline-derived CDR1 and CDR2 are MGHRA and YSYEKL. J gave up 3 bases and V 5 bases, and 9 bases lay outside the gene matches. The CDR3 DNA reads TGCGCCAGCAGCTGTTATACAGGGGGCGTTACAGATACGCAGTATTTT. It encodes CASSCYTGGVTDTQYF.

The rearrangement links TRBV5-4 to TRBJ1-2; 7 bases are shared with TRBD1. J was trimmed by 4 bases and V by 5 bases; bases with no gene match: 2. CDR1 and CDR2 from the germline V gene are SGHNT and YYREEE (reference sequence). The CDR3 is made up of 12 amino acids. The CDR3 sequence: CASRGQTYGYTF. The CDR3 DNA follows: TGTGCCAGCAGGGGACAGACCTATGGCTACACCTTC.